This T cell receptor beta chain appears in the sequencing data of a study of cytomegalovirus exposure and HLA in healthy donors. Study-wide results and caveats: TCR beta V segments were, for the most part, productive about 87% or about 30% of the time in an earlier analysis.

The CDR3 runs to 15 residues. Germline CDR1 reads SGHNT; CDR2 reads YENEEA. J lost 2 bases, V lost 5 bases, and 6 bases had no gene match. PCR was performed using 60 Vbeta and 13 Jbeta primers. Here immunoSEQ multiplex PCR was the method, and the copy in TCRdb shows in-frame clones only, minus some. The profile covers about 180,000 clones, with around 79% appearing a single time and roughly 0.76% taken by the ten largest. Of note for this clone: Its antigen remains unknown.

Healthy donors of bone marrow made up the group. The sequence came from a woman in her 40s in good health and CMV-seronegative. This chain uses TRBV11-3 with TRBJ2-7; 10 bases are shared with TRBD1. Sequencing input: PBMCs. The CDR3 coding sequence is TGTGCCAGCAGCCCCACCGGGACAGGGGCCTACGAGCAGTACTTC. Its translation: CASSPTGTGAYEQYF.